Sequencing of this TCR beta chain was carried out in a study of OX40 agonist ivuxolimab in advanced cancers. In the study overall: Intravenous ivuxolimab at 0.01 to 10 mg/kg was given to patients every 2 weeks.

The V gene lost 3 bases and the J gene lost 2 bases, with 10 bases spanning the gap. The CDR3 loop spans 14 amino acids. CDR1 and CDR2 (germline): SNHLY, FYNNEI. Produced via immunoSEQ multiplex PCR; TCRdb's table is partial and in-frame only. Among approximately 20,000 clones listed, about 80% were seen once. The clonotype comes from an adult with an advanced solid tumor such as melanoma, head and neck, liver or kidney cancer. The V gene is TRBV2, the J gene TRBJ1-1; maybe TRBD1 (5 bases). Here the sequenced sample was CD4+ or CD8+ T cells sorted from blood, taken in a trial of the OX40 agonist ivuxolimab. The CDR3 DNA follows: TGTGCCAGCAGTGACCGAAGGGGTAACACTGAAGCTTTCTTT. This codes for CASSDRRGNTEAFF.